These T cell receptor beta chains were read from a single sample in a study of read filtering for tumor transcriptome and immune sequencing. TCRdb re-derived calls from the reads in MiXCR, one entry per CDR3 protein. The table lists about 37,000 distinct CDR3 sequences, about 10% of them singletons. Sequenced sample: a population of CD138-negative cells sorted from bone marrow. All receptors derive from a donor aged 40 or over with multiple myeloma. The conserved cysteine and the conserved F or W are not part of the CDR3 here. The order of the fields is V gene, CDR3 protein.

TRBV5-1,ASSLAGGDTQY
TRBV11-2,ASSLETVSYEQY
TRBV10-3,AISELDREISGTQPQH
TRBV11-2,ASSLDQGDTQY
TRBV20-1,SSYGGNEQF
TRBV6-1,ASSRQGLNTGELF
TRBV11-2,ASSLMGTGGKGTQY
TRBV5-1,ASSLGDDREAF
TRBV20-1,SGLSTGSTSGT
TRBV11-1,ASSRGSTSTDTQY
TRBV5-1,ASSLEGGPTDEQF
TRBV4-2,ASSQDGVTYEQY
TRBV28,ASSSTGGIYQPQH
TRBV7-2,ASSLVGQGSPLH
TRBV18,ASSRPGAQGNTIY
TRBV20-1,SAQAPVGTGTYEQY